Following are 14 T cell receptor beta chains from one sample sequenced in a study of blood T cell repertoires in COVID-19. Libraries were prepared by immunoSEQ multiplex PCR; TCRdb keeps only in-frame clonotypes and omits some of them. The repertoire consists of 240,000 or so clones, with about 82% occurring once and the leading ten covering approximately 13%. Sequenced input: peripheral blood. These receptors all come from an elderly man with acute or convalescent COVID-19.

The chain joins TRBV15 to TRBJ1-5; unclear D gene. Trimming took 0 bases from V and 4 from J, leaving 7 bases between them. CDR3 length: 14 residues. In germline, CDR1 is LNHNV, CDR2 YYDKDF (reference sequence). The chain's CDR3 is CATSRDGGNQPQHF. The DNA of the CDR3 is TGTGCCACCAGCAGAGACGGAGGGAATCAGCCCCAGCATTTT.

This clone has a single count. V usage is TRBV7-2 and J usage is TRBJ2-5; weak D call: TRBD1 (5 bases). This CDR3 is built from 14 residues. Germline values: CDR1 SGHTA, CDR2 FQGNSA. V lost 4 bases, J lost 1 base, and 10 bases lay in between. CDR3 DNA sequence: TGTGCCAGCAGCTCGTCAGGGCTCCAAGAGACCCAGTACTTC. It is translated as CASSSSGLQETQYF. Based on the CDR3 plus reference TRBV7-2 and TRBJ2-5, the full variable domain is GAGVSQSPSNKVTEKGKDVELRCDPISGHTALYWYRQSLGQGLEFLIYFQGNSAPDKSGLPSDRFSAERTGGSVSTLTIQRTQQEDSAVYLCASSSSGLQETQYFGPGTRLLVL.

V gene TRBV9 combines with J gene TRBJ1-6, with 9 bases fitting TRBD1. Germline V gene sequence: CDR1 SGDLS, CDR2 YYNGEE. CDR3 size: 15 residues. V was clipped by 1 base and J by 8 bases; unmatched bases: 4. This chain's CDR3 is CASSVTWTGDSPLHF. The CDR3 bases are TGTGCCAGCAGCGTAACATGGACAGGGGATTCACCCCTCCACTTT.

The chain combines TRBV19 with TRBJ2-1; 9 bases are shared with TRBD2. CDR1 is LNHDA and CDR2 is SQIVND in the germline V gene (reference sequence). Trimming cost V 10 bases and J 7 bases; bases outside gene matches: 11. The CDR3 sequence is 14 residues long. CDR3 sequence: CATRGGASYNEQFF. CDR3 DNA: TGTGCCACCCGCGGGGGGGCCTCATATAATGAGCAGTTCTTC.

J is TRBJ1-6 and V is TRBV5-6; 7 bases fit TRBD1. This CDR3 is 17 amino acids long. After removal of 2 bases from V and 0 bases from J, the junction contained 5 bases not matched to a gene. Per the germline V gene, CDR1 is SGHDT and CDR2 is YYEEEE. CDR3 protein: CASSLQGSSSYNSPLHF. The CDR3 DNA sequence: TGTGCCAGCAGCTTACAGGGGAGCAGCTCCTATAATTCACCCCTCCACTTT.

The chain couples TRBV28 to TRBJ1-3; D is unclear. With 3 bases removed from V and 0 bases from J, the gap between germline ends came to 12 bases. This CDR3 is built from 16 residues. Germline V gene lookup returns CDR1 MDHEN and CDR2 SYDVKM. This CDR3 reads CASSLERHGSGNTIYF. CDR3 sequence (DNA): TGTGCCAGCAGTTTGGAAAGACATGGCTCTGGAAACACCATATATTTT.

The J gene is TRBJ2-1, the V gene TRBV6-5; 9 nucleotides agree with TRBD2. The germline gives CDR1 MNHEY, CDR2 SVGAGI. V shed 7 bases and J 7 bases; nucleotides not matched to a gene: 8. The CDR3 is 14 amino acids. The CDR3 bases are TGTGCCAGCATTAGCGCGGGAGGGAAGAATGAGCAGTTCTTC. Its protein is CASISAGGKNEQFF.

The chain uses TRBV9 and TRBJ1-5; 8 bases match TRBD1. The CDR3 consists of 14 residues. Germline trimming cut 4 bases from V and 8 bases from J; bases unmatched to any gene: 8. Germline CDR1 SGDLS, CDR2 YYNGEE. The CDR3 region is CASSPDRGEKPQHF. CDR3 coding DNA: TGTGCCAGCAGCCCTGACAGGGGCGAGAAGCCCCAGCATTTT.

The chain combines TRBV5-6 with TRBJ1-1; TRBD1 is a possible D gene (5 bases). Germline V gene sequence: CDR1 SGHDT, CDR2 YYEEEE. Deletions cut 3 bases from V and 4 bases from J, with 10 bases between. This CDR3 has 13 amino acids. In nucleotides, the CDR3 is TGTGCCAGCAGCTCCTCAGGGATCACTGAAGCTTTCTTT. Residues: CASSSSGITEAFF.

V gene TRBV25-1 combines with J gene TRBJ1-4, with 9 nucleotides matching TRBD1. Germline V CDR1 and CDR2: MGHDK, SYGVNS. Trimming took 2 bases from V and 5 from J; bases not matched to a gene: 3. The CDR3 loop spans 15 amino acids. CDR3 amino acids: CASSEPGTGNEKLFF. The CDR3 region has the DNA TGTGCCAGCAGTGAACCCGGGACAGGGAATGAAAAACTGTTTTTT.

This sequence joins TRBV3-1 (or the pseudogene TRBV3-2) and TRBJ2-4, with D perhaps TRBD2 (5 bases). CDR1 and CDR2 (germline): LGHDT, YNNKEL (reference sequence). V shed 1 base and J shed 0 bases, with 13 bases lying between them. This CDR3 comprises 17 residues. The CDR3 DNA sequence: TGTGCCAGCAGCCAAGGACTACCCCGCGAAGCCAAAAACATTCAGTACTTC. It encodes CASSQGLPREAKNIQYF.

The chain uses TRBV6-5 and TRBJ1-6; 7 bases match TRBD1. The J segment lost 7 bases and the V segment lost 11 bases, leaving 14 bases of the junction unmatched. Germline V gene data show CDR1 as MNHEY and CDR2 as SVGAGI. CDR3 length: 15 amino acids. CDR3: CAARDGTARNSPLHF. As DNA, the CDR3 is TGTGCCGCCCGAGATGGGACAGCCCGAAATTCACCCCTCCACTTT.

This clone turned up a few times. The CDR3, as DNA: TGTGCCAGCAGCGTAGGGAGTGACTCCTACGAGCAGTACTTC. Amino acids: CASSVGSDSYEQYF. The V call is TRBV9, the J call TRBJ2-7; no clear D gene. The CDR3 runs 14 residues. Germline loops: CDR1 SGDLS, CDR2 YYNGEE. V dropped 0 bases and J dropped 0 bases, with 7 bases sitting between them.

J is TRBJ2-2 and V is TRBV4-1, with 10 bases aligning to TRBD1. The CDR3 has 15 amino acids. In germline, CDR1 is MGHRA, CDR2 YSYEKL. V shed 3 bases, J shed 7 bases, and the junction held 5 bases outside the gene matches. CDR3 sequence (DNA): TGCGCCAGCAGCCAGGCGGGACAGGGGCACGGGGAGCTGTTTTTT. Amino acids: CASSQAGQGHGELFF.